The TCR beta chain under discussion was sequenced for a study of blood T cell repertoires in COVID-19 (dated by TCRdb to 2019 to 2021). Regarding the complete study: The collaborator samples originated in the United States, Italy and Spain and spanned the acute and convalescent phases of COVID-19. Where HLA class I and class II types were available, the types were taken from metadata supplied by the sample provider, not from assay-based typing. Samples were obtained from the ongoing ImmuneRACE study (first 160 participants) and from 1,254 subjects provided by 6 global collaborators. The repertoires were released in a freely available public database meant as a resource for research on the immune response to SARS-CoV-2. The dataset comprised deeply sampled blood TCRbeta repertoires from subjects exposed to, actively infected with, or recovered from COVID-19. The prospective study material was composed of cDNA or gDNA derived from T cells, B-cell-depleted T cells, or PBMCs. A de-identified subject ID, COVID-19 status, age in years and sex were almost always included in the sample metadata. Summary of the overall study and its limitations: Clinical and demographic metadata were provided uncurated, with the amount varying by source and participant.

Sequences MGHDK (CDR1) and SYGVNS (CDR2) are obtained from the germline V gene. V and J lose 1 base and 2 bases, and a span of 8 bases separates them. CDR3 length: 15 amino acids, cysteine to phenylalanine. Left in the record is the CDR3 DNA by itself, 45 bases read in frame from the first base. Concerning this clone: Its antigen has not been determined. No per-base quality is available; no much larger clone lies one base away.

The immunoSEQ Assay, a bias-controlled multiplex PCR, was used to amplify TCRbeta CDR3 regions from genomic DNA. The paper's processing steps were these. Nucleated cell counts per sample were estimated from amplification of reference gene primers within the assay. Sequence reads were collapsed and filtered to measure the absolute abundance of every unique TCRbeta CDR3 rearrangement. For each sample, productive Simpson clonality was calculated as the square root of Simpson's diversity index across productive rearrangements. The immuneACCESS repertoire file appears here via TCRdb, limited to in-frame rearrangements. These files lack a portion of the clones; in checked studies, under half of the deficit traces to unresolved V genes, and the cause of the others is not known. The V and J calls and the clone size are those of that table, but D and trimming were determined from the DNA. Within this sample are fewer than 250,000 clones, with 86% of them counted one time only. 5.5% to 6% of the sample rests with the top ten.

In Seattle, one collaborating source enrolled patients while the infection was active and tracked those patients longitudinally over the course of disease. Each collaborating institution followed its own protocols to collect whole blood in K2EDTA tubes. Collaborator samples were shipped for TCRbeta analysis as frozen whole blood, isolated PBMCs, or DNA extracted from either sample type. The source material was peripheral blood. Recombination connected TRBV25-1 to TRBJ1-4; TRBD1 is possibly the D segment (5 matching bases). This sequence originates from a woman at least 80 years old with COVID-19, enrolled during active disease. CDR3 reads: CASSESGTTNEKLFF. The base sequence is TGTGCCAGCAGTGAATCTGGGACTACTAATGAAAAACTGTTTTTT.